These T cell receptor beta chains were read from a single sample in a study of T cells in Graves' hyperthyroidism and ophthalmopathy. One entry per CDR3 protein, called by TCRdb with MiXCR from the multiplex PCR reads. Of fewer than 900,000 distinct CDR3 sequences listed, roughly 20% were seen once; the top ten hold over 15%. Sequenced sample: blood. The receptors come from a woman aged 50 to 60 with Graves' hyperthyroidism that later progressed to Graves' ophthalmopathy. CDR3s include the opening cysteine and the closing phenylalanine or tryptophan. D genes are given only for firm matches. Clone size is not always given. Where it is, it says once, few, many or a class for expanded clones.

clone size | J gene | D gene | V gene | CDR3 protein | CDR3 DNA
many | TRBJ1-2 | TRBD1 | TRBV3-1 | CASSQEQGNYGYTF | TGTGCCAGCAGCCAAGAACAGGGGAACTATGGCTACACCTTC
many | TRBJ2-1 | NA | TRBV11-2 | CASSLMAGEQFF | TGTGCCAGCAGCCTAATGGCAGGCGAGCAGTTCTTC
many | TRBJ2-3 | NA | TRBV20-1 | CSARGLLRGSTDTQYF | TGCAGTGCTAGAGGGCTGCTTCGGGGGAGCACAGATACGCAGTATTTT
few | TRBJ2-4 | NA | TRBV5-1 | CASSSRGLATLGKVNIQYF | TGCGCCAGCAGCTCCCGCGGACTGGCGACTCTCGGCAAAGTAAACATTCAGTACTTC
NA | TRBJ1-5 | NA | TRBV6-5 | CASSYSGRGDQPQHF | TGTGCCAGCAGTTACTCGGGCAGGGGTGATCAGCCCCAGCATTTT
few | TRBJ2-3 | TRBD1 | TRBV2 | CASIWGQEVVDTQYF | TGTGCCAGCATTTGGGGACAGGAAGTCGTAGATACGCAGTATTTT
many | TRBJ2-7 | NA | TRBV12-3/TRBV12-4 | CASRDSSSYEQYF | TGTGCCAGCAGGGACAGTAGCTCCTACGAGCAGTACTTC
few | TRBJ2-4 | NA | TRBV20-1 | CSAQKNIQYF | TGCAGTGCTCAAAAAAACATTCAGTACTTC
many | TRBJ2-1 | TRBD2 | TRBV3-1 | CASSPVASGGLNEQFF | TGTGCCAGCAGCCCCGTGGCTAGCGGGGGTCTCAATGAGCAGTTCTTC
NA | TRBJ1-4 | NA | TRBV14 | CASSPSGDEKLFF | TGTGCCAGCAGCCCATCGGGAGATGAAAAACTGTTTTTT
once | TRBJ2-6 | NA | TRBV15 | CATSPRSSGANVLTF | TGTGCCACCAGCCCTCGTTCCTCTGGGGCCAACGTCCTGACTTTC
few | TRBJ2-6 | NA | TRBV2 | CASSGLGSPNVLTF | TGTGCCAGCAGTGGGCTTGGAAGCCCCAACGTCCTGACTTTC
few | TRBJ2-6 | TRBD1 | TRBV10-3 | CATEGATGANVLTF | TGTGCCACCGAGGGGGCAACTGGGGCCAACGTCCTGACTTTC
NA | TRBJ1-2 | NA | TRBV9 | CASSVGGGRGYGYTF | TGTGCCAGCAGCGTCGGAGGGGGAAGGGGCTATGGCTACACCTTC
few | TRBJ2-7 | NA | TRBV2 | CASSEGTSPYF | TGTGCCAGCAGTGAGGGTACATCGCCGTACTTC
many | TRBJ1-4 | TRBD1 | TRBV12-3/TRBV12-4 | CASSNTGGLREKLFF | TGTGCCAGCAGCAATACAGGGGGCTTAAGGGAAAAACTGTTTTTT
NA | TRBJ1-1 | TRBD1 | TRBV20-1 | CSGRGPFRGTEAFF | TGCAGTGGTCGGGGGCCCTTCAGGGGGACTGAAGCTTTCTTT
many | TRBJ2-1 | TRBD1 | TRBV7-8 | CASSNRQGLDEQFF | TGTGCCAGCAGCAACCGACAGGGTCTGGATGAGCAGTTCTTC
NA | TRBJ2-7 | NA | TRBV6-2/TRBV6-3 | CASSYSPGAGGYEQYF | TGTGCCAGCAGTTACTCCCCGGGAGCTGGGGGTTACGAGCAGTACTTC
NA | TRBJ2-1 | NA | TRBV12-3/TRBV12-4 | CASSLLRGYNEQFF | TGTGCCAGCTCCTTACTACGGGGGTACAATGAGCAGTTCTTC
many | TRBJ1-1 | NA | TRBV18 | CASSPSQGSNTEAFF | TGTGCCAGCTCACCCTCGCAGGGTTCGAACACTGAAGCTTTCTTT
few | TRBJ1-5 | NA | TRBV10-3 | CAISGSGGEQPQHF | TGTGCCATCAGTGGCAGCGGAGGGGAACAGCCCCAGCATTTT
many | TRBJ1-1 | NA | TRBV12-3/TRBV12-4 | CASSLAGGLSAEAFF | TGTGCCAGCAGTTTAGCGGGAGGGCTGAGCGCTGAAGCTTTCTTT
NA | TRBJ1-6 | NA | TRBV10-3 | CASKARGRSYNSPLHF | TGTGCCTCCAAAGCCCGGGGGAGGTCCTATAATTCACCCCTCCACTTT
NA | TRBJ2-1 | TRBD1 | TRBV12-3/TRBV12-4 | CASSPGQIFYNEQFF | TGTGCCAGCAGCCCGGGACAGATCTTCTACAATGAGCAGTTCTTC
many | TRBJ1-5 | NA | TRBV30 | CAWSRQVNQPQHF | TGTGCCTGGAGCCGACAGGTCAATCAGCCCCAGCATTTT
many | TRBJ2-7 | NA | TRBV11-2 | CASSSNRAGYEQYF | TGTGCCAGCAGCTCGAACAGGGCCGGCTACGAGCAGTACTTC
few | TRBJ2-2 | NA | TRBV5-1 | CASSPTGTGTGELFF | TGCGCCAGCAGCCCGACAGGGACTGGGACCGGGGAGCTGTTTTTT
many | TRBJ2-5 | NA | TRBV11-2 | CASSPAVGTRGETQYF | TGTGCCAGCAGCCCCGCGGTTGGGACACGTGGGGAGACCCAGTACTTC
few | TRBJ1-2 | NA | TRBV2 | CASSEDPFGGYTF | TGTGCCAGCAGTGAAGATCCATTTGGTGGCTACACCTTC